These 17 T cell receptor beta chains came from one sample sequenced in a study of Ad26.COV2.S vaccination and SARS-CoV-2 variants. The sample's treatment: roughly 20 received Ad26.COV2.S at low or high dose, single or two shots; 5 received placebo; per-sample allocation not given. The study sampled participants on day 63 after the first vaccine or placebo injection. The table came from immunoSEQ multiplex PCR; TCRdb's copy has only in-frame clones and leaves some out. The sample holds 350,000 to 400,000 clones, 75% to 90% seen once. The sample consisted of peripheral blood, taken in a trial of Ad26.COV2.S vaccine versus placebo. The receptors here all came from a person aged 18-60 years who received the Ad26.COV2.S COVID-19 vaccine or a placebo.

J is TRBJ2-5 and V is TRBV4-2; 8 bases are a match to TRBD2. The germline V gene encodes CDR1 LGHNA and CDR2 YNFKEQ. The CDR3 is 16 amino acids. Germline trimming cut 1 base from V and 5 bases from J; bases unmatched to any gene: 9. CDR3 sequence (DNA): TGTGCCAGCAGCCAAGGTCCGGGGGGGCCTGGGGAGACCCAGTACTTC. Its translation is CASSQGPGGPGETQYF.

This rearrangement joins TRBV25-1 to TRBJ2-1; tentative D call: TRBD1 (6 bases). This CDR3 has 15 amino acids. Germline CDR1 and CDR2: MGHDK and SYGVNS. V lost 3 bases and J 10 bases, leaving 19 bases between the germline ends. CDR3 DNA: TGTGCCAGCAGTGAGGCAGGGGATTCATCATGGGAGCAGTTCTTC. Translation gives CASSEAGDSSWEQFF. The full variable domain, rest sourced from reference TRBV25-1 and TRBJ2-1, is EADIYQTPRYLVIGTGKKITLECSQTMGHDKMYWYQQDPGMELHLIHYSYGVNSTEKGDLSSESTVSRIRTEHFPLTLESARPSHTSQYLCASSEAGDSSWEQFFGPGTRLTVL.

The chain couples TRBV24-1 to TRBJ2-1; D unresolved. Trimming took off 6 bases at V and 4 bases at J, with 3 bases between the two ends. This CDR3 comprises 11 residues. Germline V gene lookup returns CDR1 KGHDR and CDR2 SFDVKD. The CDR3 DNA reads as TGTGCCACCAGTCAGTACAATGAGCAGTTCTTC. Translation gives CATSQYNEQFF.

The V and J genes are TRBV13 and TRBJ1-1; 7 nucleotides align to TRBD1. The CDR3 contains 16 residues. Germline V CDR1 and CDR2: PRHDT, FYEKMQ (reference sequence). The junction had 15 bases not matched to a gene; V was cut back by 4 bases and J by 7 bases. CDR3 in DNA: TGTGCCAGCAGCTCGCGGCGGCCAGGGGGGCCGGGTGAAGCTTTCTTT. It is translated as CASSSRRPGGPGEAFF.

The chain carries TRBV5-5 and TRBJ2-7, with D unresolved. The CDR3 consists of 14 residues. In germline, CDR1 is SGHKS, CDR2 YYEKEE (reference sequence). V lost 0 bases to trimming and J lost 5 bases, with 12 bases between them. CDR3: CASSLEGYSNEQYF. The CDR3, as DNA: TGTGCCAGCAGCTTGGAAGGGTATTCGAACGAGCAGTACTTC.

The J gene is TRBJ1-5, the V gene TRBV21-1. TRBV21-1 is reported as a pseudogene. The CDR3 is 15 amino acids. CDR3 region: CASSSRPYSNQPQHF. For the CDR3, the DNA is TGTGCCAGCAGCTCCCGACCCTATAGCAATCAGCCCCAGCATTTT.

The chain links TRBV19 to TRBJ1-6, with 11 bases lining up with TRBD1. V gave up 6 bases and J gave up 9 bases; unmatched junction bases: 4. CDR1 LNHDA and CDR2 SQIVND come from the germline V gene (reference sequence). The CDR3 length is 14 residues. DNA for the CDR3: TGTGCCAGTAGGGGACAGGGGGATTTTTCACCCCTCCACTTT. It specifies CASRGQGDFSPLHF. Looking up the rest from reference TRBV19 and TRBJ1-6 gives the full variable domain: DGGITQSPKYLFRKEGQNVTLSCEQNLNHDAMYWYRQDPGQGLRLIYYSQIVNDFQKGDIAEGYSVSREKKESFPLTVTSAQKNPTAFYLCASRGQGDFSPLHFGNGTRLTVT.

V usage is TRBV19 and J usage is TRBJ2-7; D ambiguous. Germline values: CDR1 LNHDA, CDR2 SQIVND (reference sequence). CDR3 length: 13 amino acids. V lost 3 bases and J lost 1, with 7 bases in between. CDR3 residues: CASSMWDSYEQYF. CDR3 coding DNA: TGTGCCAGTAGTATGTGGGATTCCTACGAGCAGTACTTC.

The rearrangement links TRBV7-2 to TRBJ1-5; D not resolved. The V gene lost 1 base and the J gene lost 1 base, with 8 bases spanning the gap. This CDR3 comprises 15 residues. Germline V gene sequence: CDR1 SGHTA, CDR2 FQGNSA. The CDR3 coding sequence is TGTGCCAGCAGCTTAGGGCAAGGGAGCAATCAGCCCCAGCATTTT. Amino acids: CASSLGQGSNQPQHF.

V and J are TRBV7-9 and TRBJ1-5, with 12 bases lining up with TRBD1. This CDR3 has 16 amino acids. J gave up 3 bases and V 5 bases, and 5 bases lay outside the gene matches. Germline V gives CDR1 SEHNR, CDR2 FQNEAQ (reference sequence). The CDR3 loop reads CASSAGTGGPNQPQHF. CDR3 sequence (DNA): TGTGCCAGCAGCGCCGGGACAGGGGGCCCCAATCAGCCCCAGCATTTT.

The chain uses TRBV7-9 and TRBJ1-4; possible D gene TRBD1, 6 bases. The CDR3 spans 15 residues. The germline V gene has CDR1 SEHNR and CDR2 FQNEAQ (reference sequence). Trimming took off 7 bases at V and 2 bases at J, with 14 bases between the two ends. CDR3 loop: CASTTYDRTNEKLFF. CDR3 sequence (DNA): TGTGCCAGCACAACCTACGACAGGACTAATGAAAAACTGTTTTTT.

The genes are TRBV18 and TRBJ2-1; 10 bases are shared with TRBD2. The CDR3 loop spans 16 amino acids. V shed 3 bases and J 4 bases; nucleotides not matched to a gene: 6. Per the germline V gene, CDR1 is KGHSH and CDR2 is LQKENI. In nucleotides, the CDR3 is TGTGCCAGCTCACCGAACGAGCGGGGGGGTTACAATGAGCAGTTCTTC. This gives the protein CASSPNERGGYNEQFF.

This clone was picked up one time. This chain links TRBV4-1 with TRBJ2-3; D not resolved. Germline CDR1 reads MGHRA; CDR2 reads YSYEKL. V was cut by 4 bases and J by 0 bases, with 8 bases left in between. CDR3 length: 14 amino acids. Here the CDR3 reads CASSPGFSTDTQYF. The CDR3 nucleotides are TGCGCCAGCAGCCCCGGGTTTAGCACAGATACGCAGTATTTT.

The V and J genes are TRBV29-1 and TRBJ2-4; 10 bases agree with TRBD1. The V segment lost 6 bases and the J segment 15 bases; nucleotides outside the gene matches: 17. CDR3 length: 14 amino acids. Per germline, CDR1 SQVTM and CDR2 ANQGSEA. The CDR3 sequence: CSVRPGQGKSVRYF. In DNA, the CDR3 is TGCAGCGTGCGGCCGGGACAGGGGAAGAGTGTACGGTACTTC.

Here the CDR3 reads CSAVGTEAFF. CDR3 in DNA: TGCAGCGCCGTCGGGACTGAAGCTTTCTTT. The chain combines TRBV29-1 with TRBJ1-1; no reliable D call. Germline CDR1 SQVTM, CDR2 ANQGSEA. Between the trimmed V and J ends, which lost 7 bases and 5 bases, there was a span of 8 bases. This CDR3 region has 10 residues.

Here the CDR3 reads CASSQESGGGAYEQYF. The CDR3 DNA follows: TGCGCCAGCAGCCAAGAATCGGGCGGGGGGGCCTACGAGCAGTACTTC. The rearrangement uses TRBV4-1 and TRBJ2-7; 9 positions match TRBD2. Germline loops: CDR1 MGHRA, CDR2 YSYEKL. V was pared by 0 bases and J by 2 bases, with 5 bases of the junction left unmatched. The CDR3 has 16 amino acids.

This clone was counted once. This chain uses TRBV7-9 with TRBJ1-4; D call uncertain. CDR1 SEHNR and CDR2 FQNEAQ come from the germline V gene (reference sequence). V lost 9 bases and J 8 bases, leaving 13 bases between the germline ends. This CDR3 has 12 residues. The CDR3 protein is CASPPGREKLFF. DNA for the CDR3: TGTGCCAGTCCCCCCGGGCGGGAAAAACTGTTTTTT.